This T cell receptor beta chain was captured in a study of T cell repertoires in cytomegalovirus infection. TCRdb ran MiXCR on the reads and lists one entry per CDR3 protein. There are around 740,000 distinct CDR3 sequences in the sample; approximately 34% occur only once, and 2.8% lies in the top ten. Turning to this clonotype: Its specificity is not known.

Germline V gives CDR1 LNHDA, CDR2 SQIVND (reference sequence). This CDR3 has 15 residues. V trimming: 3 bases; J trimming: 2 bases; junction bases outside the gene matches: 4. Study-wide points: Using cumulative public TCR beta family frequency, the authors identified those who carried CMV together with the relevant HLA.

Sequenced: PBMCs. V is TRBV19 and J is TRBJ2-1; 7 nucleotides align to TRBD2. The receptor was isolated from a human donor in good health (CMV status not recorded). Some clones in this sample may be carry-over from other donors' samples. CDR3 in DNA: TGTGCCAGTAGTATGTCTAGCGGAACCTACAATGAGCAGTTCTTC. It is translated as CASSMSSGTYNEQFF.